This TCR beta chain was recorded in a study of radiotherapy plus CTLA-4 blockade in lung cancer. The overall study: Among patients, roughly 18% showed objective responses, and approximately 30% had disease control. Findings and caveats of the study: It was early blood T cell clone dynamics, with interferon-beta, that reportedly best predicted response. The study found tumor-derived TCR clones expanded in blood after radiotherapy plus ipilimumab.

The data were produced by immunoSEQ multiplex PCR, yet TCRdb's version contains in-frame clones alone and is incomplete. The sample contains some 110,000 clones, around 85% of which appear only once. With ipilimumab providing CTLA-4 blockade, focal radiation was administered to patients who had chemo-refractory metastatic non-small-cell lung cancer. With respect to this clone: Its antigen is currently unknown.

V was shortened by 4 bases and J by 1 base, with 17 bases between the two germline ends. This CDR3 is 16 amino acids long. From germline, CDR1 is SGHRS and CDR2 YFSETQ. The genes are TRBV5-1 and TRBJ1-1; possible D gene TRBD1, 6 bases. This receptor was identified in a human donor with non-small cell lung cancer that progressed on radiotherapy plus ipilimumab. Some clones in this sample may be carry-over from other donors' samples. The specimen was peripheral blood, collected from a patient treated with radiotherapy plus ipilimumab. CDR3: CASSPGGPGQNTEAFF. CDR3 coding DNA: TGCGCCAGCAGCCCTGGAGGGCCGGGACAGAACACTGAAGCTTTCTTT. The full variable domain, in which reference TRBV5-1 and TRBJ1-1 provide the parts outside the CDR3, is KAGVTQTPRYLIKTRGQQVTLSCSPISGHRSVSWYQQTPGQGLQFLFEYFSETQRNKGNFPGRFSGRQFSNSRSEMNVSTLELGDSALYLCASSPGGPGQNTEAFFGQGTRLTVV.